The rows below give T cell receptor beta chains drawn from one sample of a study of patients and donors after allogeneic stem cell transplantation. TCRdb called the RT-PCR reads again in MiXCR, with one record for every CDR3 protein. Here the sample spans approximately 430,000 distinct CDR3 sequences, roughly 17% being singletons. The sequencing input was blood, either unsorted or a sorted T cell fraction (not recorded which). Source of these receptors: a human donor who was either an allogeneic HSCT recipient or a stem cell or donor lymphocyte infusion donor (not recorded which). It is not recorded whose cells these are; they may come from a transplant donor. The CDR3 runs from the conserved cysteine through the conserved F or W. D genes are given only for firm matches. The listing skips clone size in some rows; elsewhere it reads once, few, many or a size class.

DNA	CDR3	size	D	V	J	length
TGTGCCAGCAGCCAAGAAGGACCAATCAATGAGCAGTTCTTC	CASSQEGPINEQFF	few	NA	TRBV4-2	TRBJ2-1	14
TGTGCCAGCAGCTTCTACGTGAGGGGGCTCGTCAAAAACATTCAGTACTTC	CASSFYVRGLVKNIQYF	many	TRBD1	TRBV7-2	TRBJ2-4	17
TGTGCCAGCTCATTAGCGGGACTTCTGGAGACCCAGTACTTC	CASSLAGLLETQYF	NA	TRBD2	TRBV18	TRBJ2-5	14
TGTGCCAGCAGCTTAAGGGACAGGGGGAACACTGAAGCTTTCTTT	CASSLRDRGNTEAFF	few	TRBD1	TRBV7-3	TRBJ1-1	15
TGTGCCAGCAGCTTAGAGGGTTGGGGGGCGGACTACAATGAGCAGTTCTTC	CASSLEGWGADYNEQFF	NA	NA	TRBV11-3	TRBJ2-1	17
TGCAGTTCTGGCGGATCCCCCTACGAGCAGTACTTC	CSSGGSPYEQYF	NA	NA	TRBV20-1	TRBJ2-7	12
TGTGCCAGCAGCCAAGGCACTAGCGGGGGCCAAGAGACCCAGTACTTC	CASSQGTSGGQETQYF	few	TRBD2	TRBV4-2	TRBJ2-5	16
TGTGCCAGCAGAGAGGTGGCTAGCTCCTACAATGAGCAGTTCTTC	CASREVASSYNEQFF	NA	NA	TRBV6-2/TRBV6-3	TRBJ2-1	15
TGTGCCAGCAGCTTAGGGGCCAGGGGATCGGAGCAGTACTTC	CASSLGARGSEQYF	few	NA	TRBV11-2	TRBJ2-7	14
TGTGCCAGTAGTGGGCCCGGGACTAGCACAGATACGCAGTATTTT	CASSGPGTSTDTQYF	NA	NA	TRBV19	TRBJ2-3	15
TGCAGTGCTGTTGGCGGGGAGACCTACAATGAGCAGTTCTTC	CSAVGGETYNEQFF	NA	NA	TRBV20-1	TRBJ2-1	14
TGTGCCAGCAGTTACTCCCAGGGAATGGGTCAGCCCCAGCATTTT	CASSYSQGMGQPQHF	NA	NA	TRBV6-5	TRBJ1-5	15
TGCGCCAGCAGCCATCCAGCCCTCCGGAACATTCAGTACTTC	CASSHPALRNIQYF	few	NA	TRBV5-1	TRBJ2-4	14
TGTGCCAGCACCGTCACTCGGGAGCAGTACTTC	CASTVTREQYF	many	NA	TRBV12-3/TRBV12-4	TRBJ2-7	11
TGCGCCAGCAGCCACCTAGCGGGACGCCCATATACGCAGTATTTT	CASSHLAGRPYTQYF	NA	TRBD2	TRBV4-3	TRBJ2-3	15
TGTGCCAGCAGGGGGACTAGCGGGGGGGCGGAGACCCAGTACTTC	CASRGTSGGAETQYF	many	TRBD2	TRBV12-3/TRBV12-4	TRBJ2-5	15
TGCGCCAGCAGCACGCAACAGGGGAGGCCAACCTACGAGCAGTACTTC	CASSTQQGRPTYEQYF	NA	NA	TRBV5-1	TRBJ2-7	16
TGTGCCAGCAGCCCCCGGGGGACCAACTCCTACAATGAGCAGTTCTTC	CASSPRGTNSYNEQFF	NA	NA	TRBV7-3	TRBJ2-1	16
TGCGCCAGCAGCTTGGGCAAGTCCCCTGGCTACACCTTC	CASSLGKSPGYTF	NA	NA	TRBV5-1	TRBJ1-2	13
TGTGCCACCAGTGATTCCGACTTGGGTTCGAGAGAGCAGTTCTTC	CATSDSDLGSREQFF	NA	NA	TRBV24-1	TRBJ2-1	15
TGTGCCAGCAGCACCCAACAGGGCATGGGCACTGAAGCTTTCTTT	CASSTQQGMGTEAFF	NA	NA	TRBV7-9	TRBJ1-1	15
TGCGCCAGCAGCTTGGGACAGGGATCCCACGAGCAGTACTTC	CASSLGQGSHEQYF	few	TRBD1	TRBV5-1	TRBJ2-7	14
TGTGCCAGCAGCCAAGCGATGGGGGCAGATACGCAGTATTTT	CASSQAMGADTQYF	few	NA	TRBV3-1	TRBJ2-3	14